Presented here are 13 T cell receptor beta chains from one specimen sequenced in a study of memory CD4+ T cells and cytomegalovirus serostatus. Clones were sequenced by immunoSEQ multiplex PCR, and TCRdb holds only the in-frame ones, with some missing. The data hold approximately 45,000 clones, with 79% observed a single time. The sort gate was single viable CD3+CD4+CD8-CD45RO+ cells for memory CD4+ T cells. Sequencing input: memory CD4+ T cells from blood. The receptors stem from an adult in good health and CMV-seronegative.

The DNA for the CDR3 is TGCAGCGCCGACGGGACAGGGGGATTGGTCCCTGAAGCTTTCTTT. Protein product: CSADGTGGLVPEAFF. The rearrangement links TRBV29-1 to TRBJ1-1, with 11 bases aligning to TRBD1. Germline CDR1 reads SQVTM; CDR2 reads ANQGSEA. V lost 7 bases, J lost 6 bases, and 13 bases stayed unmatched. This CDR3 has 15 residues.

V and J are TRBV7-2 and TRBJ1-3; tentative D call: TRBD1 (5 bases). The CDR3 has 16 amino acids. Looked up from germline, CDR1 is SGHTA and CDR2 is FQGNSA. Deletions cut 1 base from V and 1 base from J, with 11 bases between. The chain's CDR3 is CASSLDVGQSGNTIYF. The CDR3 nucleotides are TGTGCCAGCAGCTTAGATGTAGGACAATCTGGAAACACCATATATTTT.

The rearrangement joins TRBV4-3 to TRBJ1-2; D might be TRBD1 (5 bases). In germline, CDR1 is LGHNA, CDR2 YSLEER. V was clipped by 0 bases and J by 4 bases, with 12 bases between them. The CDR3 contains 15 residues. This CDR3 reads CASSQDSRVAYGYTF. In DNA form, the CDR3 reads TGCGCCAGCAGCCAAGATTCCAGGGTGGCCTATGGCTACACCTTC.

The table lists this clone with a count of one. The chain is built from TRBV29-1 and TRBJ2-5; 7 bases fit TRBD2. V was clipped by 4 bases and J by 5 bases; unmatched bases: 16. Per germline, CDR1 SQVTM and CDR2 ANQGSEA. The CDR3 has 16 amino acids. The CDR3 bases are TGCAGCGTTGTACCCTTGATTCTAGCGGAGGGGGAGACCCAGTACTTC. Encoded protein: CSVVPLILAEGETQYF.

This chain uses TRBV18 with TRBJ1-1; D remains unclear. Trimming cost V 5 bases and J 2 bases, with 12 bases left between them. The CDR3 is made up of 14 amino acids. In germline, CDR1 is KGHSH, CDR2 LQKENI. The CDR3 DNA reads TGTGCCAGCTCAAGTGCTGGGCTAAACACTGAAGCTTTCTTT. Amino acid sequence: CASSSAGLNTEAFF. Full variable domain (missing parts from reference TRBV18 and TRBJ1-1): NAGVMQNPRHLVRRRGQEARLRCSPMKGHSHVYWYRQLPEEGLKFMVYLQKENIIDESGMPKERFSAEFPKEGPSILRIQQVVRGDSAAYFCASSSAGLNTEAFFGQGTRLTVV.

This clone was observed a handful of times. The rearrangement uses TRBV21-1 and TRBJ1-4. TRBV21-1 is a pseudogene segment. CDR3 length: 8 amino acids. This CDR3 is CAGEKLFF. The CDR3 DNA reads TGTGCGGGTGAAAAACTGTTTTTT.

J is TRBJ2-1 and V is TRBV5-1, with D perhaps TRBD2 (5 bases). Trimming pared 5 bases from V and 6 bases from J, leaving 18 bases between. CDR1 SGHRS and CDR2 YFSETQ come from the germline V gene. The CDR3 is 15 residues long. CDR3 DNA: TGCGCCAGCAGGCCTACTAGTTCCGTTTTCAATGAGCAGTTCTTC. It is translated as CASRPTSSVFNEQFF. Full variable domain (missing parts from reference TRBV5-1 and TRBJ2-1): KAGVTQTPRYLIKTRGQQVTLSCSPISGHRSVSWYQQTPGQGLQFLFEYFSETQRNKGNFPGRFSGRQFSNSRSEMNVSTLELGDSALYLCASRPTSSVFNEQFFGPGTRLTVL.

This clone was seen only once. Here the CDR3 DNA reads TGTGCCAGCAGTCGAATCAGGGGAGCAACTAATGAAAAACTGTTTTTT. Protein sequence: CASSRIRGATNEKLFF. The genes are TRBV2 and TRBJ1-4; D possibly corresponds to TRBD1 (6 bases). The CDR3 loop spans 16 amino acids. V was shortened by 5 bases and J by 0 bases, with 13 bases between the two germline ends. CDR1 SNHLY and CDR2 FYNNEI come from the germline V gene.

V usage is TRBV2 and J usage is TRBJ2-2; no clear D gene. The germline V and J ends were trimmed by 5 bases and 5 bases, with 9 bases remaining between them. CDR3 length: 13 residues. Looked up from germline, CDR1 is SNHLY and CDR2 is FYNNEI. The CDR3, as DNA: TGTGCCAGCAGTCCCCGGATTACCGGGGAGCTGTTTTTT. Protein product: CASSPRITGELFF.

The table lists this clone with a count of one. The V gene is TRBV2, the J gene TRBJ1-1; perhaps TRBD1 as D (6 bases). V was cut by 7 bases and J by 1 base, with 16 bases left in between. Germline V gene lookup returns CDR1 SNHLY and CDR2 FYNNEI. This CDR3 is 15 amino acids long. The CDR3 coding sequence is TGTGCCAGCATAGAAACAGGGCTAAGGAACACTGAAGCTTTCTTT. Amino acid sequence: CASIETGLRNTEAFF.

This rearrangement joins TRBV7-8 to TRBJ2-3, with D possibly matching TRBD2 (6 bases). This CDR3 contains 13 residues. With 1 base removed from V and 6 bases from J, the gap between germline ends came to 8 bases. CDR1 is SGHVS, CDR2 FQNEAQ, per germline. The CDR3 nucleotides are TGTGCCAGCAGCTTAGGGAGGGACGATACGCAGTATTTT. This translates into CASSLGRDDTQYF.

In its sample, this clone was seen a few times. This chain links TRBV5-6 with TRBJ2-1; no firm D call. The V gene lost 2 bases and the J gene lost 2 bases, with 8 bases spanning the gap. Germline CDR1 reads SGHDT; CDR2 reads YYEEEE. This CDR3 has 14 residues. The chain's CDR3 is CASSFRTTYNEQFF. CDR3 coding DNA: TGTGCCAGCAGCTTCCGGACCACCTACAATGAGCAGTTCTTC.

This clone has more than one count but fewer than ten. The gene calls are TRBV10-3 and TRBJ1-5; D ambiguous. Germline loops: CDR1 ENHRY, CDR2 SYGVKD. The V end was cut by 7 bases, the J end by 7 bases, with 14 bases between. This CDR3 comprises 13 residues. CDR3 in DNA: TGTGCCATCATGGCTTCGTTGGGACAGCCCCAGCATTTT. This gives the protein CAIMASLGQPQHF.